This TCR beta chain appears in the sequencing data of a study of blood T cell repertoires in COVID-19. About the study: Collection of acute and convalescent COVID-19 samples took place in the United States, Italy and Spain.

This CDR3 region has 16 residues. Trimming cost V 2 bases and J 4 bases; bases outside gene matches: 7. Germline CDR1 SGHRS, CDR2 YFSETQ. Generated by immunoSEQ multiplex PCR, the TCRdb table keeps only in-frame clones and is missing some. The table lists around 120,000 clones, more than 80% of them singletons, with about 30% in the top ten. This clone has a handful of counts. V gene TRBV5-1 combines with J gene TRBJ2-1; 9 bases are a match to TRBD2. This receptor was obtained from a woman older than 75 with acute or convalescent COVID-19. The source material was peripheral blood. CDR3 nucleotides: TGCGCCAGCAGCTTCTCGAGCGGGGGGAGGTACAATGAGCAGTTCTTC. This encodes CASSFSSGGRYNEQFF.